This T cell receptor (beta chain) is from a study of control samples from healthy donors and cancer patients. The CDR3 spans 13 residues. V dropped 3 bases and J dropped 7; count of bases not matched to a gene: 2. Germline V lookup: CDR1 SGHRS, CDR2 YFSETQ. Assay: immunoSEQ multiplex PCR; the TCRdb copy retains only in-frame clones and omits some. This table holds 15,000 to 20,000 clones, around 90% found once. Input material: PBMCs. The clonotype originates from a woman aged 55-69 years with head and neck cancer. The chain is built from TRBV5-1 and TRBJ2-1; 9 positions agree with TRBD1. In DNA, the CDR3 is TGCGCCAGCAGCTGGGACAGGGCAAATGAGCAGTTCTTC. Translation gives CASSWDRANEQFF. Using reference TRBV5-1 and TRBJ2-1 for the parts outside the CDR3, the full variable domain is KAGVTQTPRYLIKTRGQQVTLSCSPISGHRSVSWYQQTPGQGLQFLFEYFSETQRNKGNFPGRFSGRQFSNSRSEMNVSTLELGDSALYLCASSWDRANEQFFGPGTRLTVL.